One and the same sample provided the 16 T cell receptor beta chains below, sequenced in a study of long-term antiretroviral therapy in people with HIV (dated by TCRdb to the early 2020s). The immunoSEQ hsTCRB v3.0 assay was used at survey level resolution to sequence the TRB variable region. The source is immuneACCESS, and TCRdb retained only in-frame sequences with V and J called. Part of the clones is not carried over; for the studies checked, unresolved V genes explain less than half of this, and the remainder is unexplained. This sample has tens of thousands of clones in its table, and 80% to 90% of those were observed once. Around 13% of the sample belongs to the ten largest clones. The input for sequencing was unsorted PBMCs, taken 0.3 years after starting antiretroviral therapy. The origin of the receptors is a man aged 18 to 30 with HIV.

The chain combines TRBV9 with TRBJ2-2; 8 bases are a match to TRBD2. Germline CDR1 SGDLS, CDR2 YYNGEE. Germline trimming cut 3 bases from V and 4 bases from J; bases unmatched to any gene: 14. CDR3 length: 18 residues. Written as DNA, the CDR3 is TGTGCCAGCAGCGCTATGACCGGGGGGGCTCGGATCACCGGGGAGCTGTTTTTT. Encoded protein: CASSAMTGGARITGELFF.

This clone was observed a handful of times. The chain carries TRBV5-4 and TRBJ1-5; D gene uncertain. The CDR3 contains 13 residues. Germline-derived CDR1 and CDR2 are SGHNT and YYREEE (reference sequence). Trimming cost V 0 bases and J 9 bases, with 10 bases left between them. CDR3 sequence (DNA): TGTGCCAGCAGCTTGGAGCGTTTGGGGCCCCAGCATTTT. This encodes CASSLERLGPQHF.

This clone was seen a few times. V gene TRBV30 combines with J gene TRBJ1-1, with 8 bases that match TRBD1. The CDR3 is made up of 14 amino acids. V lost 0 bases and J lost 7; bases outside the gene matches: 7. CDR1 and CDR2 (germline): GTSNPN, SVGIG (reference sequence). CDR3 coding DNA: TGTGCCTGGAGTGTCGGGACAGGTCGCTTTGAAGCTTTCTTT. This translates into CAWSVGTGRFEAFF.

This chain's CDR3 is CASSSGTSRSTDTQYF. CDR3 nucleotides: TGCGCCAGCAGCTCTGGGACTAGCAGGAGCACAGATACGCAGTATTTT. The V gene is TRBV5-1, the J gene TRBJ2-3; 9 positions match TRBD2. This CDR3 is 16 amino acids long. After removal of 3 bases from V and 0 bases from J, the junction contained 5 bases not matched to a gene. CDR1 is SGHRS, CDR2 YFSETQ, per germline.

The CDR3 sequence is CASSRSTAGTQYF. The CDR3 region has the DNA TGTGCCAGCAGCCGAAGTACCGCGGGGACCCAGTACTTC. This sequence joins TRBV7-3 and TRBJ2-5; TRBD2 is a possible D gene (5 bases). Germline CDR1 SGHTA, CDR2 FQGTGA. Trimming shortened V by 5 bases and J by 7 bases, and 14 bases separated the two germline ends. The CDR3 is made up of 13 amino acids.

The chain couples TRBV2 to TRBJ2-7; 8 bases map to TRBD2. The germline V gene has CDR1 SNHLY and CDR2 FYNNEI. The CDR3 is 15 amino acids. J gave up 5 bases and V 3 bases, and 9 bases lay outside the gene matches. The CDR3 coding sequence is TGTGCCAGCAGTGATGTCGCTAGCGGGTTCCACGAGCAGTACTTC. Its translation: CASSDVASGFHEQYF.

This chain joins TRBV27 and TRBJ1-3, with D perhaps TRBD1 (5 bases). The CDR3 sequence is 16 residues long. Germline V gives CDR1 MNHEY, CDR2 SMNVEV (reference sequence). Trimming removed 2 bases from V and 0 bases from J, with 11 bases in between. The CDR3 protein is CASSLTGPSSGNTIYF. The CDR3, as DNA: TGTGCCAGCAGTTTAACAGGCCCTTCCTCTGGAAACACCATATATTTT.

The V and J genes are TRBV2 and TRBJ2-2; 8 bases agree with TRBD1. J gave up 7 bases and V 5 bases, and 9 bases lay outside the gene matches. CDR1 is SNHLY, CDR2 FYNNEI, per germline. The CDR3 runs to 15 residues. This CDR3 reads CASSLRQGKNGELFF. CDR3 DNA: TGTGCCAGCAGTTTAAGACAGGGGAAAAACGGGGAGCTGTTTTTT.

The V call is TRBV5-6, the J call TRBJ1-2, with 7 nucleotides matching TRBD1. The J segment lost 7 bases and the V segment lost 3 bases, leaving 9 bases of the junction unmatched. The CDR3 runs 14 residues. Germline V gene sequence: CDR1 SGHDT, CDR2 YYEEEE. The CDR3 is CASSWTLTGPGYTF. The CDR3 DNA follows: TGTGCCAGCAGCTGGACGCTGACAGGGCCTGGCTACACCTTC.

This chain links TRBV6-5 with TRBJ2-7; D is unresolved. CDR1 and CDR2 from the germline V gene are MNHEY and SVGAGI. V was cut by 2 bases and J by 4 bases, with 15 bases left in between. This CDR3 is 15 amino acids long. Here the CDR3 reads CASSYASSHPYEQYF. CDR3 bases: TGTGCCAGCAGTTACGCGTCGAGCCACCCGTACGAGCAGTACTTC.

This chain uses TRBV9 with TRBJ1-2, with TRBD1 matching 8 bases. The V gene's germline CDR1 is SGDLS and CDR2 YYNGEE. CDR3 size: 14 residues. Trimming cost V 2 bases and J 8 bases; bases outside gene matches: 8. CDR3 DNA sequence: TGTGCCAGCAGCGTCCCAGGGGGCCCCAAGGGCTACACCTTC. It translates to CASSVPGGPKGYTF.

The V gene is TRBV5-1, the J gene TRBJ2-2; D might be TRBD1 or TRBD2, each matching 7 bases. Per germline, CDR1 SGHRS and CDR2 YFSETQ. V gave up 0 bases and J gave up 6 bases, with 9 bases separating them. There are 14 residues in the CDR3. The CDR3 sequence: CASSLAGGAGELFF. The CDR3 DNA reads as TGCGCCAGCAGCTTGGCAGGGGGGGCCGGGGAGCTGTTTTTT.

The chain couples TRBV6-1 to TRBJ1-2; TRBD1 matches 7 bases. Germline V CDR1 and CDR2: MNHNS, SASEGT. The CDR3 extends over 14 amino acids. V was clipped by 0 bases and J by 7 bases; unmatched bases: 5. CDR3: CASSEAPTGTGYTF. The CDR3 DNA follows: TGTGCCAGCAGTGAAGCCCCGACAGGGACTGGCTACACCTTC.

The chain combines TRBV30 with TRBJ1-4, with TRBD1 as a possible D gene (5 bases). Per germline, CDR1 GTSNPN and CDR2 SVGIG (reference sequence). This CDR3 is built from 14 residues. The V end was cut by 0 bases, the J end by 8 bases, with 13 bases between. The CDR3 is CAWSVGLRWEKLFF. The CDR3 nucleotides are TGTGCCTGGAGTGTGGGACTGAGGTGGGAAAAACTGTTTTTT.

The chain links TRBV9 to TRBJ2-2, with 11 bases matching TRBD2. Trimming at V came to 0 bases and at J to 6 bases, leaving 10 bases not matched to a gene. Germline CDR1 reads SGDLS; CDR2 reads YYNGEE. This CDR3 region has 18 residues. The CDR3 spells CASSVVAGGPGLAGELFF. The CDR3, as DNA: TGTGCCAGCAGCGTAGTAGCGGGGGGGCCTGGCCTGGCCGGGGAGCTGTTTTTT.

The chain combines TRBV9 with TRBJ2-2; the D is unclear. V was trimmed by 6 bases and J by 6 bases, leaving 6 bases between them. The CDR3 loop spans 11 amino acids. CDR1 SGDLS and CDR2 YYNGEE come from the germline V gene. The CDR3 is CASTRAGELFF. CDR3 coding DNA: TGTGCCAGCACCCGGGCCGGGGAGCTGTTTTTT.